The 9 T cell receptor beta chains in this list originate from one sample, sequenced in a study of PD-1 blockade in mismatch repair-deficient tumors (TCRdb year 2017). Libraries were made using the immunoSEQ multiplex PCR assay. This is the immuneACCESS table as TCRdb keeps it, with only in-frame sequences that have V and J called. A part of the clones is gone; compared with another copy, unresolved V genes explain less than half, and the rest is unexplained. Recorded for this sample are around 130,000 clones; about nine tenths of them occurred a single time. Clones ranked in the top ten supply about 11% of the sample. The sample here was peripheral blood, taken approximately 72 weeks after starting pembrolizumab. These TCRs come from an adult with mismatch repair-deficient cancer.

This clone was counted a few times. The gene calls are TRBV6-6 and TRBJ1-3; D uncertain. The CDR3 is 14 amino acids. CDR1 and CDR2 from the germline V gene are MNHNY and SVGAGI (reference sequence). V lost 6 bases and J 4 bases, leaving 13 bases between the germline ends. Written as DNA, the CDR3 is TGTGCCAGCAGCCGCTCGGTAGGGGGAAACACCATATATTTT. Translation gives CASSRSVGGNTIYF.

The chain recombines TRBV11-2 with TRBJ2-2, with D tentatively TRBD1 or TRBD2 (6 bases each). Trimming left V 6 bases short and J 6 bases short, with 17 bases between. Per germline, CDR1 SGHAT and CDR2 FQNNGV. The CDR3 runs 15 residues. CDR3 DNA sequence: TGTGCCAGCAGGGGGGGACACCTACCTCCCGGGGAGCTGTTTTTT. It codes for CASRGGHLPPGELFF.

The chain employs TRBV30 and TRBJ2-7; TRBD1 might be the D (5 bases). Trimming removed 3 bases at V and 2 bases at J, with 14 bases between. The CDR3 runs 14 residues. Germline CDR1 reads GTSNPN; CDR2 reads SVGIG (reference sequence). For the CDR3, the DNA is TGTGCCTGGAGGACGCCAGGGAACCCCTACGAGCAGTACTTC. Protein: CAWRTPGNPYEQYF.

The gene calls are TRBV9 and TRBJ2-1; D might be TRBD2 (5 bases). The CDR3 totals 15 residues. V was trimmed by 2 bases and J by 0 bases, leaving 9 bases between them. The germline gives CDR1 SGDLS, CDR2 YYNGEE. CDR3 sequence reads: CASSVDGDSYNEQFF. The CDR3 DNA follows: TGTGCCAGCAGCGTCGACGGGGACTCCTACAATGAGCAGTTCTTC.

The chain carries TRBV6-1 and TRBJ2-7; possibly TRBD2 for D (5 bases). Germline CDR1 reads MNHNS; CDR2 reads SASEGT. V was shortened by 5 bases and J by 3 bases, with 14 bases between the two germline ends. The CDR3 sequence is 14 residues long. CDR3 in amino acids: CASSPWRAGYEQYF. In DNA form, the CDR3 reads TGTGCCAGCAGTCCTTGGCGGGCAGGCTACGAGCAGTACTTC.

The chain is built from TRBV5-1 and TRBJ1-1; 7 bases match TRBD1. V gave up 3 bases and J gave up 1 base; unmatched junction bases: 6. Per germline, CDR1 SGHRS and CDR2 YFSETQ. The CDR3 length is 15 residues. The CDR3 loop reads CASSSSGTENTEAFF. DNA for the CDR3: TGCGCCAGCAGCTCTTCCGGGACAGAGAACACTGAAGCTTTCTTT.

The chain combines TRBV7-9 with TRBJ2-1; D is possibly TRBD2 (5 bases). Germline CDR1 is SEHNR and CDR2 is FQNEAQ (reference sequence). V was pared by 0 bases and J by 6 bases, with 12 bases between. This CDR3 is 15 amino acids long. The DNA of the CDR3 is TGTGCCAGCAGCTTAGCAGAGACGGGGAGCAATGAGCAGTTCTTC. Protein sequence: CASSLAETGSNEQFF.

The chain recombines TRBV5-1 with TRBJ2-5; D is ambiguous. Germline CDR1 is SGHRS and CDR2 is YFSETQ. V lost 0 bases, J lost 5 bases, and 8 bases lay in between. CDR3 length: 13 amino acids. The CDR3 region is CASSLGYKETQYF. CDR3 coding DNA: TGCGCCAGCAGCTTGGGCTATAAGGAGACCCAGTACTTC.

The V call is TRBV5-5, the J call TRBJ2-1; no firm D call. The CDR3 loop spans 14 amino acids. The V end was cut by 2 bases, the J end by 4 bases, with 10 bases between. Germline V gene sequence: CDR1 SGHKS, CDR2 YYEKEE (reference sequence). The CDR3 DNA sequence: TGTGCCAGCAGCTTTTTTCAGGAATACAATGAGCAGTTCTTC. The encoded protein is CASSFFQEYNEQFF.